Presented here are 31 T cell receptor beta chains from one specimen sequenced in a study of immune cell composition in non-small cell lung cancer. Only in-frame clones appear in the TCRdb table, and some are missing; sequencing was by immunoSEQ multiplex PCR. The sample yields some 700 clones, approximately 88% seen once. The normal lung sample lay at least 3 cm, and maximally far, from the tumour. The sequenced material came from non-adjacent lung tissue. These receptors were obtained from a human donor with non-small cell lung cancer.

A note on this clone: This same CDR3 is encoded by further DNA sequences in the sample. The gene calls are TRBV7-9 and TRBJ1-5; 9 bases agree with TRBD1. V shed 5 bases and J 6 bases; nucleotides not matched to a gene: 8. The CDR3 contains 15 residues. CDR1 SEHNR and CDR2 FQNEAQ come from the germline V gene (reference sequence). The CDR3 DNA reads TGTGCCAGCAGCGGAACAGGGGGCGCAGGTCAGCCCCAGCATTTT. Translating gives CASSGTGGAGQPQHF.

The chain joins TRBV18 to TRBJ1-1; 7 bases map to TRBD1. Germline CDR1 reads KGHSH; CDR2 reads LQKENI. The V gene end was trimmed by 6 bases and the J gene end by 2 bases; junction bases not matched to a gene: 9. The CDR3 consists of 15 residues. This CDR3 is CASSLSTGDNTEAFF. CDR3 nucleotide sequence: TGTGCCAGCTCGCTCTCCACAGGGGATAACACTGAAGCTTTCTTT.

This rearrangement joins TRBV5-4 to TRBJ2-4; 8 nucleotides line up with TRBD1. CDR3 length equals 15 residues. The junction had 14 bases not matched to a gene; V was cut back by 6 bases and J by 9 bases. The germline V gene has CDR1 SGHNT and CDR2 YYREEE (reference sequence). The CDR3 DNA reads TGTGCCAGCACCTTATGGGACAGGCGGGAAAGCATTCAGTACTTC. Protein product: CASTLWDRRESIQYF.

The chain is built from TRBV6-5 and TRBJ1-1, with TRBD1 matching over 8 bases. Trimming at V came to 6 bases and at J to 6 bases, leaving 9 bases not matched to a gene. The CDR3 contains 14 residues. Germline assignment: CDR1 MNHEY and CDR2 SVGAGI. DNA for the CDR3: TGTGCCAGCAGACCTCAGGGGGCGAGCCCTGAAGCTTTCTTT. Translation: CASRPQGASPEAFF.

The chain uses TRBV7-2 and TRBJ2-7; TRBD2 matches at 10 bases. Germline CDR1 and CDR2: SGHTA and FQGNSA. CDR3 length equals 15 residues. The V segment lost 5 bases and the J segment 2 bases; nucleotides outside the gene matches: 6. The CDR3, as DNA: TGTGCCAGCAGCCCTTATCTAGCGGGGGCCTACGAGCAGTACTTC. It codes for CASSPYLAGAYEQYF.

V usage is TRBV18 and J usage is TRBJ2-3; perhaps TRBD1 as D (5 bases). This CDR3 has 15 amino acids. Germline-derived CDR1 and CDR2 are KGHSH and LQKENI. V was trimmed by 6 bases and J by 0 bases, leaving 13 bases between them. For the CDR3, the DNA is TGTGCCAGCTCTCCATACCGGACAAGCACAGATACGCAGTATTTT. It is translated as CASSPYRTSTDTQYF.

The chain has TRBV5-6 and TRBJ1-3; D not certain. V lost 5 bases to trimming and J lost 0 bases, with 9 bases between them. This CDR3 has 14 amino acids. Germline CDR1 reads SGHDT; CDR2 reads YYEEEE. In DNA form, the CDR3 reads TGTGCCAGCAGGACACAGAGCTCTGGAAACACCATATATTTT. It encodes CASRTQSSGNTIYF.

V usage is TRBV7-2 and J usage is TRBJ2-2; tentative D call: TRBD1 (5 bases). The germline CDR1 and CDR2 sequences are SGHTA and FQGNSA. The CDR3 loop spans 14 amino acids. V was pared by 5 bases and J by 5 bases, with 12 bases between. This chain's CDR3 is CASSSYRKTGELFF. For the CDR3, the DNA is TGTGCCAGCAGCAGTTACAGGAAGACCGGGGAGCTGTTTTTT.

The CDR3 protein is CASSFLTTTNTGELFF. The DNA of the CDR3 is TGTGCCAGCAGCTTTTTGACCACTACGAACACCGGGGAGCTGTTTTTT. This chain connects TRBV11-2 to TRBJ2-2, with D unclear. Trimming removed 3 bases from V and 0 bases from J, with 11 bases in between. The CDR3 length is 16 residues. Germline CDR1 reads SGHAT; CDR2 reads FQNNGV. Full variable domain (remainder filled in from reference TRBV11-2 and TRBJ2-2): EAGVAQSPRYKIIEKRQSVAFWCNPISGHATLYWYQQILGQGPKLLIQFQNNGVVDDSQLPKDRFSAERLKGVDSTLKIQPAKLEDSAVYLCASSFLTTTNTGELFFGEGSRLTVL.

This clone came up a few times. The chain uses TRBV5-1 and TRBJ1-2; possible D gene TRBD1, 5 bases. The V end lost 5 bases, the J end lost 8 bases, and 19 bases lay between the germline ends. The germline gives CDR1 SGHRS, CDR2 YFSETQ. This CDR3 contains 14 residues. Here the CDR3 DNA reads TGCGCCAGCAGTACCTTGGACACGACCCGGGGCTACACCTTC. It translates to CASSTLDTTRGYTF.

The rearrangement links TRBV9 to TRBJ2-2, with D possibly matching TRBD2 (6 bases). V shed 2 bases and J shed 4 bases, with 12 bases lying between them. From germline, CDR1 is SGDLS and CDR2 YYNGEE. The CDR3 extends over 15 amino acids. DNA for the CDR3: TGTGCCAGCAGCGTTTTAGGGCGGGGCACCGGGGAGCTGTTTTTT. Its translation is CASSVLGRGTGELFF.

This rearrangement joins TRBV7-2 to TRBJ2-3; 8 nucleotides agree with TRBD2. The CDR3 runs 15 residues. Germline-derived CDR1 and CDR2 are SGHTA and FQGNSA. Trimming cost V 2 bases and J 4 bases; bases outside gene matches: 5. The CDR3 DNA is TGTGCCAGCAGCTTAAATCGGGGGGGCGCAGATACGCAGTATTTT. This encodes CASSLNRGGADTQYF.

The J gene is TRBJ2-5, the V gene TRBV28; D is ambiguous. Germline CDR1 is MDHEN and CDR2 is SYDVKM. V was pared by 4 bases and J by 2 bases, with 11 bases between. This CDR3 has 14 residues. The CDR3 coding sequence is TGTGCCAGCAGTTCCCGCAGTTATCAAGAGACCCAGTACTTC. This codes for CASSSRSYQETQYF.

The chain recombines TRBV9 with TRBJ1-5, with D perhaps TRBD1 (5 bases). The germline V gene has CDR1 SGDLS and CDR2 YYNGEE. The V and J ends lost 3 bases and 7 bases respectively, with 11 bases between them. The CDR3 is 13 amino acids. CDR3 bases: TGTGCCAGCAGCGGACTAGGGGAACAGCCCCAGCATTTT. This codes for CASSGLGEQPQHF.

The chain has TRBV5-1 and TRBJ2-3; D is ambiguous. The CDR3 loop spans 15 amino acids. V lost 0 bases, J lost 4 bases, and 12 bases lay in between. CDR1 and CDR2 from the germline V gene are SGHRS and YFSETQ. Here the CDR3 DNA reads TGCGCCAGCAGCTTGGACGGTGCGTTTGCAGATACGCAGTATTTT. Amino acid sequence: CASSLDGAFADTQYF.

This chain uses TRBV2 with TRBJ2-4, with TRBD1 as a possible D gene (5 bases). V lost 6 bases and J lost 6, with 18 bases in between. There are 15 residues in the CDR3. Germline CDR1 is SNHLY and CDR2 is FYNNEI. The CDR3 sequence: CASRTDIRVGNIQYF. CDR3 nucleotide sequence: TGTGCCAGCAGAACCGACATCAGGGTAGGAAACATTCAGTACTTC. The complete variable domain, with remaining parts taken from reference TRBV2 and TRBJ2-4, reads EPEVTQTPSHQVTQMGQEVILRCVPISNHLYFYWYRQILGQKVEFLVSFYNNEISEKSEIFDDQFSVERPDGSNFTLKIRSTKLEDSAMYFCASRTDIRVGNIQYFGAGTRLSVL.

The chain is built from TRBV27 and TRBJ2-7; the match to TRBD2 covers 11 bases. This CDR3 is 17 amino acids long. Germline V gene lookup returns CDR1 MNHEY and CDR2 SMNVEV (reference sequence). The V gene end was trimmed by 2 bases and the J gene end by 6 bases; junction bases not matched to a gene: 12. CDR3 nucleotide sequence: TGTGCCAGCAGTTTAGGGTGGGTTAGCGGGGGGGCCGGCGAGCAGTACTTC. This codes for CASSLGWVSGGAGEQYF.

The V and J genes are TRBV10-3 and TRBJ2-7; D is undetermined. V gave up 1 base and J gave up 0 bases, with 13 bases separating them. The CDR3 contains 16 residues. Germline V gene sequence: CDR1 ENHRY, CDR2 SYGVKD. The CDR3 sequence is CAISEFARNSSYEQYF. In nucleotides, the CDR3 is TGTGCCATCAGTGAGTTTGCCCGGAACAGCTCCTACGAGCAGTACTTC.

This clone is a singleton in its sample. One end of the junction fails to match germline, which may point to a read error. The chain is built from TRBV2 and TRBJ1-1; the D is unclear. Per germline, CDR1 SNHLY and CDR2 FYNNEI. The CDR3 sequence is 13 residues long. The CDR3 DNA reads TGTGCCAGCATCTTGGCGGGGAAGTCTGATGCTTTCTTT. Its protein product is CASILAGKSDAFF.

This chain joins TRBV6-5 and TRBJ2-5; 10 bases match TRBD1. The CDR3 is 14 amino acids. Germline values: CDR1 MNHEY, CDR2 SVGAGI. Unmatched junction bases numbered 1, after V lost 2 bases and J lost 4 bases. The CDR3 region is CASSYRDRGETQYF. CDR3 DNA sequence: TGTGCCAGCAGTTACCGGGACAGGGGAGAGACCCAGTACTTC.

The J gene is TRBJ1-3, the V gene TRBV6-1; D gene unclear. Germline V gene data show CDR1 as MNHNS and CDR2 as SASEGT. V was pared by 4 bases and J by 4 bases, with 11 bases between. The CDR3 spans 14 residues. CDR3 bases: TGTGCCAGCAGTGTATACGGAGGGGGAAACACCATATATTTT. This translates into CASSVYGGGNTIYF.

V and J are TRBV7-9 and TRBJ1-2; 9 bases are a match to TRBD1. The CDR3 sequence is 14 residues long. Losses at the gene ends were 4 bases for V and 8 bases for J; bases not matched to a gene: 8. Per germline, CDR1 SEHNR and CDR2 FQNEAQ (reference sequence). The CDR3 region has the DNA TGTGCCAGCAGCTCTCCCCCGGGACAGGGAGGCTACACCTTC. Its translation: CASSSPPGQGGYTF.

This chain links TRBV6-1 with TRBJ2-7; D perhaps matches TRBD1 (5 bases). Trimming took off 6 bases at V and 3 bases at J, with 9 bases between the two ends. The CDR3 contains 12 residues. The germline V gene has CDR1 MNHNS and CDR2 SASEGT. The CDR3 nucleotides are TGTGCCAGCAGCCCGGACATCTACGAGCAGTACTTC. Translation gives CASSPDIYEQYF.

The chain is built from TRBV18 and TRBJ2-3, with 7 bases fitting TRBD1. Trimming cost V 6 bases and J 9 bases; bases outside gene matches: 6. Germline V gene lookup returns CDR1 KGHSH and CDR2 LQKENI. This CDR3 spans 12 amino acids. The CDR3 nucleotides read TGTGCCAGCTCTCCCGAGGGGGCGACGCAGTATTTT. Translating gives CASSPEGATQYF.

The V gene is TRBV6-6, the J gene TRBJ1-5, with 9 bases aligning to TRBD1. CDR1 is MNHNY and CDR2 is SVGAGI in the germline V gene (reference sequence). This CDR3 spans 13 amino acids. Trimming removed 5 bases from V and 7 bases from J; junction bases left unmatched: 3. CDR3 sequence reads: CASSRQGGQPQHF. For the CDR3, the DNA is TGTGCCAGCAGTAGACAGGGGGGGCAGCCCCAGCATTTT.

Here the CDR3 reads CASSNDGSGEKLFF. CDR3 coding DNA: TGTGCCAGCAGCAATGACGGGAGCGGGGAAAAACTGTTTTTT. This chain connects TRBV5-4 to TRBJ1-4, with no clear D. Trimming removed 4 bases at V and 8 bases at J, with 15 bases between. The germline V gene has CDR1 SGHNT and CDR2 YYREEE (reference sequence). This CDR3 is 14 amino acids long.

V gene TRBV2 combines with J gene TRBJ1-1; 9 bases align to TRBD1. Germline lookup yields CDR1 SNHLY and CDR2 FYNNEI. The CDR3 sequence is 15 residues long. With 8 bases clipped from V and 1 base from J, the junction kept 8 bases outside the gene matches. The CDR3 nucleotides read TGTGCCAGCGAGAACAGGGGGCTCCGGAACACTGAAGCTTTCTTT. It codes for CASENRGLRNTEAFF.

V and J are TRBV11-2 and TRBJ2-1; no clear D gene. Germline loops: CDR1 SGHAT, CDR2 FQNNGV. The CDR3 consists of 14 residues. The ends were cut back, 0 bases at V and 0 bases at J, with 3 bases in the middle. The CDR3 spells CASSLESSYNEQFF. The CDR3 DNA reads TGTGCCAGCAGCTTAGAGAGCTCCTACAATGAGCAGTTCTTC.

Here the CDR3 reads CASSYIGVGQPQHF. CDR3 coding DNA: TGTGCCAGCAGTTACATAGGGGTCGGTCAGCCCCAGCATTTT. The chain links TRBV6-6 to TRBJ1-5, with D possibly being TRBD1 (5 bases). In germline, CDR1 is MNHNY, CDR2 SVGAGI (reference sequence). Trimming took 2 bases from V and 6 from J, leaving 11 bases between them. The CDR3 covers 14 residues.

This clone was detected once. The V and J genes are TRBV7-2 and TRBJ1-2; tentative D call: TRBD1 (5 bases). This CDR3 is 15 amino acids long. Per the germline V gene, CDR1 is SGHTA and CDR2 is FQGNSA. Trimming removed 6 bases from V and 4 bases from J, with 18 bases in between. The CDR3 nucleotides read TGTGCCAGCAGATCCCCAGCAGGGTACGCCTATGGCTACACCTTC. Its protein is CASRSPAGYAYGYTF. The entire variable domain, with the rest obtained from reference TRBV7-2 and TRBJ1-2, is as follows: GAGVSQSPSNKVTEKGKDVELRCDPISGHTALYWYRQSLGQGLEFLIYFQGNSAPDKSGLPSDRFSAERTGGSVSTLTIQRTQQEDSAVYLCASRSPAGYAYGYTFGSGTRLTVV.

This clone was seen a few times. This chain connects TRBV7-3 to TRBJ1-1; unclear D gene. Trimming cost V 3 bases and J 5 bases, with 10 bases left between them. The CDR3 runs to 13 residues. The germline CDR1 and CDR2 sequences are SGHTA and FQGTGA. For the CDR3, the DNA is TGTGCCAGCAGCTTTAAGAGGGAGACTGAAGCTTTCTTT. This encodes CASSFKRETEAFF.